Shown below are 16 T cell receptor beta chains from a single sample sequenced in a study of T-cell reconstitution after alpha-beta-depleted transplantation in children. Unique molecular identifiers were used to barcode this TCRbeta library. TCRdb processed the PCR reads anew with MiXCR; each CDR3 protein has one entry. The sample has about 500,000 distinct CDR3 sequences, 30% to 35% seen once. Sequenced material: PBMCs from the stem cell graft donor, taken from the stem cell graft. The receptors derive from a human donor who donated a stem cell graft to a child with aplastic anemia.

This clonotype has a handful of counts. The chain couples TRBV5-1 to TRBJ1-2; D remains unclear. Germline V lookup: CDR1 SGHRS, CDR2 YFSETQ. This CDR3 region has 11 residues. V was clipped by 4 bases and J by 7 bases, with 8 bases between them. The CDR3 region has the DNA TGCGCCAGCAGCGAAGTCGGTGGCTACACCTTC. It specifies CASSEVGGYTF.

This rearrangement joins TRBV24-1 to TRBJ2-2; no firm D call. The CDR3 spans 14 residues. With 6 bases removed from V and 1 base from J, the gap between germline ends came to 8 bases. CDR1 and CDR2 (germline): KGHDR, SFDVKD. CDR3 residues: CATSITENTGELFF. In DNA, the CDR3 is TGTGCCACCAGTATTACAGAGAACACCGGGGAGCTGTTTTTT.

The chain couples TRBV11-2 to TRBJ2-5, with TRBD2 matching over 9 bases. The CDR3 has 17 residues. Germline CDR1 SGHAT, CDR2 FQNNGV. V lost 3 bases and J lost 5; bases outside the gene matches: 13. CDR3 in DNA: TGTGCCAGCAGCTTCCGATCGGGACTAGCTAGTCCGGAGACCCAGTACTTC. This sequence encodes CASSFRSGLASPETQYF.

This clonotype has a count of ten or more. At one end the junction does not follow the germline gene, possibly because of a read error. The chain links TRBV5-1 to TRBJ2-1, with TRBD2 matching over 7 bases. The germline V gene encodes CDR1 SGHRS and CDR2 YFSETQ. This CDR3 region has 15 residues. The CDR3 nucleotides read TGTGCCAGCAGCTTAGGCGGGAGTCCCTACAATGAGCAGTTCTTC. This translates into CASSLGGSPYNEQFF. The full variable domain, in which reference TRBV5-1 and TRBJ2-1 provide the parts outside the CDR3, is KAGVTQTPRYLIKTRGQQVTLSCSPISGHRSVSWYQQTPGQGLQFLFEYFSETQRNKGNFPGRFSGRQFSNSRSEMNVSTLELGDSALYLCASSLGGSPYNEQFFGPGTRLTVL.

In nucleotides, the CDR3 is TGTGCCAGCAGCAAAGGGGACAGGGTCACTGAAGCTTTCTTT. Amino acids: CASSKGDRVTEAFF. This chain links TRBV7-3 with TRBJ1-1; 9 nucleotides line up with TRBD1. In germline, CDR1 is SGHTA, CDR2 FQGTGA. V shed 5 bases, J shed 4 bases, and the junction held 5 bases outside the gene matches. The CDR3 spans 14 residues.

The V call is TRBV5-1, the J call TRBJ2-3; 7 bases line up with TRBD1. Unmatched junction bases numbered 7, after V lost 6 bases and J lost 3 bases. The CDR3 sequence is 14 residues long. Germline-derived CDR1 and CDR2 are SGHRS and YFSETQ. The CDR3: CASTETGTTDTQYF. CDR3 bases: TGCGCCAGCACCGAGACAGGGACAACAGATACGCAGTATTTT.

V is TRBV12-3 or TRBV12-4 and J is TRBJ1-2, with D possibly matching TRBD1 (6 bases). The V and J ends lost 6 bases and 7 bases respectively, with 18 bases between them. The CDR3 is 14 amino acids. This CDR3 reads CASSRDTPWSGYTF. The CDR3 DNA is TGTGCCAGCAGCCGGGACACCCCTTGGAGTGGCTACACCTTC.

The V call is TRBV10-3, the J call TRBJ1-2, with a possible D match to TRBD1 (6 bases). The CDR3 runs 15 residues. V lost 6 bases and J lost 4, with 18 bases in between. In germline, CDR1 is ENHRY, CDR2 SYGVKD. As DNA, the CDR3 is TGTGCCATCAGCAACGACAGGTGGGGAAGCTATGGCTACACCTTC. Translating gives CAISNDRWGSYGYTF.

This clonotype has more than one count but fewer than ten. The chain recombines TRBV28 with TRBJ2-1; no clear D gene. The germline V gene has CDR1 MDHEN and CDR2 SYDVKM. V was shortened by 3 bases and J by 9 bases, with 3 bases between the two germline ends. The CDR3 is 10 amino acids. The CDR3 sequence: CASSFVEQFF. The CDR3 DNA follows: TGTGCCAGCAGTTTCGTTGAGCAGTTCTTC. Full variable domain (rest looked up from reference TRBV28 and TRBJ2-1): DVKVTQSSRYLVKRTGEKVFLECVQDMDHENMFWYRQDPGLGLRLIYFSYDVKMKEKGDIPEGYSVSREKKERFSLILESASTNQTSMYLCASSFVEQFFGPGTRLTVL.

This clonotype has only a few counts. The chain joins TRBV5-5 to TRBJ2-4; D tentatively reads TRBD1 or TRBD2 (6 bases each). This CDR3 has 15 residues. Looked up from germline, CDR1 is SGHKS and CDR2 is YYEKEE (reference sequence). The germline V and J ends were trimmed by 4 bases and 7 bases, with 18 bases remaining between them. In nucleotides, the CDR3 is TGTGCCAGCAGCGTTCGGGGGCTGTTGGGGAACATTCAGTACTTC. Translating gives CASSVRGLLGNIQYF.

V and J are TRBV19 and TRBJ1-1; D perhaps matches TRBD1 (5 bases). Trimming stripped 6 bases from V and 7 bases from J, with 15 bases between. CDR1 is LNHDA and CDR2 is SQIVND in the germline V gene (reference sequence). The CDR3 is 13 amino acids. The CDR3 sequence: CASSIGGRGEAFF. CDR3 DNA: TGTGCCAGTAGCATCGGGGGAAGGGGTGAAGCTTTCTTT.

There are many counts of this clonotype. One junction end disagrees with the germline gene, perhaps due to a read error. The CDR3 spells CASSLVDLVVF. The CDR3 coding sequence is TGTGCCAGCAGCTTAGTTGACCTCGTAGTGTTT. V gene TRBV7-2 combines with J gene TRBJ2-3; D ambiguous. CDR3 size: 11 residues. CDR1 is SGHTA and CDR2 is FQGNSA in the germline V gene.

The chain carries TRBV28 and TRBJ1-2, with 7 bases aligning to TRBD1. V was clipped by 3 bases and J by 2 bases; unmatched bases: 6. Per germline, CDR1 MDHEN and CDR2 SYDVKM. The CDR3 totals 15 residues. CDR3 in DNA: TGTGCCAGCAGTTTTGGGGGACAGAACAACTATGGCTACACCTTC. It codes for CASSFGGQNNYGYTF.

This clonotype has just a few counts. The chain is built from TRBV7-6 and TRBJ2-2; D call uncertain. Germline V gives CDR1 SGHVS, CDR2 FNYEAQ. The CDR3 contains 13 residues. V was pared by 2 bases and J by 6 bases, with 7 bases between. CDR3 residues: CASSLLPPGELFF. As DNA, the CDR3 is TGTGCCAGCAGCTTACTGCCCCCCGGGGAGCTGTTTTTT.

This clonotype showed up just once. The chain links TRBV24-1 to TRBJ2-2; unclear D gene. The ends were cut back, 5 bases at V and 7 bases at J, with 7 bases in the middle. The CDR3 length is 12 residues. Germline-derived CDR1 and CDR2 are KGHDR and SFDVKD. The CDR3 loop is CATSGGVGELFF. CDR3 in DNA: TGTGCCACCAGTGGAGGTGTCGGGGAGCTGTTTTTT.

V and J are TRBV20-1 and TRBJ2-1, with D uncertain. Deletions cut 0 bases from V and 10 bases from J, with 10 bases between. Germline V CDR1 and CDR2: DFQATT, SNEGSKA (reference sequence). The CDR3 runs 12 residues. The CDR3 sequence is CSARDPLREQFF. The CDR3 nucleotides read TGCAGTGCTAGAGATCCACTACGCGAGCAGTTCTTC.